Described below is a single T cell receptor beta chain sequence and its context. One end of the junction does not line up with germline, which may come from a read error. The entry originates in a study of tumor and adjacent non-tumor tissue in lung cancer. No cell sorting was done before RNA was extracted from the tissue. Three rounds of nested PCR, following a modified ARM-PCR protocol, produced the TCRbeta library. From the multiplex PCR reads, TCRdb called clonotypes with MiXCR, one entry per CDR3 protein. The sample shows 200,000 or so distinct CDR3 sequences, around 71% of them seen only once. From germline, CDR1 is SGHAT and CDR2 FQNNGV. This CDR3 has 16 amino acids.

Sequencing used lung tumor tissue. This sequence was found in a man aged 60 to 69 with non-small cell lung cancer. This sequence joins TRBV11-2 and TRBJ2-5; TRBD1 might be the D (6 bases). The CDR3 DNA reads as TGTGCCAGCAGCTTAATGGGACATGGGGCCAAAGAGAGCCAGTACTTC. Translation: CASSLMGHGAKESQYF.